These T cell receptor beta chains were read from a single sample in a study of blood T cell repertoires in COVID-19. The table came from immunoSEQ multiplex PCR; TCRdb's copy has only in-frame clones and leaves some out. The sample includes around 100,000 clones, approximately 90% of them seen just once. The sequenced sample was peripheral blood. The source of these receptors is a man aged 45-65 years with acute or convalescent COVID-19. CDR3s include the opening cysteine and the closing phenylalanine or tryptophan. The order of the fields is CDR3 DNA, CDR3 protein, V gene, D gene, J gene, clone size. A D gene is named only where the DNA matches it firmly. Clone size is given for some rows only: seen once, a few or many times, or a class if the clone is expanded.

CDR3nt: TGTGCCAGCAGCCCGCAGACAGGGTACAATTCACCCCTCCACTTT; CDR3aa: CASSPQTGYNSPLHF; v_gene: TRBV11-3; d_gene: TRBD1; j_gene: TRBJ1-6; abundance: NA
CDR3nt: TGTGCCACCAGTGACACCGGGACTAGCGGGGAGACCCAGTATTTT; CDR3aa: CATSDTGTSGETQYF; v_gene: TRBV24-1; d_gene: TRBD2; j_gene: TRBJ2-3; abundance: NA
CDR3nt: TGCGCCAGCAGCTTTCAATCTTGGGACAGGGGAAACATTCAGTACTTC; CDR3aa: CASSFQSWDRGNIQYF; v_gene: TRBV23-1; d_gene: TRBD1; j_gene: TRBJ2-4; abundance: NA
CDR3nt: TGTGCCAGCAGCTTGGATATAGCGGGGAAGACCCAGTACTTC; CDR3aa: CASSLDIAGKTQYF; v_gene: TRBV5-4; d_gene: TRBD2; j_gene: TRBJ2-5; abundance: NA
CDR3nt: TGCGCCAGCAGCTTGAGATGGGAGACTGAAGCTTTCTTT; CDR3aa: CASSLRWETEAFF; v_gene: TRBV5-1; d_gene: NA; j_gene: TRBJ1-1; abundance: NA
CDR3nt: TGCGCCAGCAGCAAGACAGGGGGTAATGAAAAACTGTTTTTT; CDR3aa: CASSKTGGNEKLFF; v_gene: TRBV5-1; d_gene: TRBD1; j_gene: TRBJ1-4; abundance: NA
CDR3nt: TGTGCCAGTAGTCCTCGACAGATCTACGAGCAGTACTTC; CDR3aa: CASSPRQIYEQYF; v_gene: TRBV19; d_gene: NA; j_gene: TRBJ2-7; abundance: NA
CDR3nt: TGTGCCAGCAGTCTCGGGGTCGACTATGGCTACACCTTC; CDR3aa: CASSLGVDYGYTF; v_gene: TRBV6-6; d_gene: NA; j_gene: TRBJ1-2; abundance: NA
CDR3nt: TGTGCCAGCAGCCGAACCCTATACGAGCAGTACTTC; CDR3aa: CASSRTLYEQYF; v_gene: TRBV14; d_gene: NA; j_gene: TRBJ2-7; abundance: NA
CDR3nt: TGTGCCAGCAGGGATGTAGGGGGCGGCACAGATACGCAGTATTTT; CDR3aa: CASRDVGGGTDTQYF; v_gene: TRBV27; d_gene: TRBD1; j_gene: TRBJ2-3; abundance: NA
CDR3nt: TGTGCCAGCAGCTTGGTGGGCGGGCGCTCTGGGGCCAACGTCCTGACTTTC; CDR3aa: CASSLVGGRSGANVLTF; v_gene: TRBV5-6; d_gene: NA; j_gene: TRBJ2-6; abundance: few
CDR3nt: TGTGCCAGCAGTATAACAGGAAACTATGGCTACACCTTC; CDR3aa: CASSITGNYGYTF; v_gene: TRBV6-5; d_gene: NA; j_gene: TRBJ1-2; abundance: NA
CDR3nt: TGTGCCAGCAGCCCTAGCGTTGATCTAGCGGGCGGGAACTATGGCTACACCTTC; CDR3aa: CASSPSVDLAGGNYGYTF; v_gene: TRBV7-9; d_gene: NA; j_gene: TRBJ1-2; abundance: NA
CDR3nt: TGCGCCAGCAGCCCAGGGGAGGGCTGGGGCACTGAAGCTTTCTTT; CDR3aa: CASSPGEGWGTEAFF; v_gene: TRBV4-1; d_gene: NA; j_gene: TRBJ1-1; abundance: NA
CDR3nt: TGTGCCAGTAGTACCAGGACAGGGGGGGGCGAGCAGTACTTC; CDR3aa: CASSTRTGGGEQYF; v_gene: TRBV19; d_gene: TRBD1; j_gene: TRBJ2-7; abundance: NA
CDR3nt: TGTGCCAGCAGTTACTCTCAAAACTATGGCTACACCTTC; CDR3aa: CASSYSQNYGYTF; v_gene: TRBV6-2/TRBV6-3; d_gene: NA; j_gene: TRBJ1-2; abundance: NA
CDR3nt: TGTGCCAGCAGCTTAAATTCAGGGGGTTCGGGGCAAGAGACCCAGTACTTC; CDR3aa: CASSLNSGGSGQETQYF; v_gene: TRBV11-2; d_gene: TRBD1; j_gene: TRBJ2-5; abundance: NA
CDR3nt: TGTGCCAGCAGCTTAAGGGGACTAGCGGGGTTCTCCTACGAGCAGTACTTC; CDR3aa: CASSLRGLAGFSYEQYF; v_gene: TRBV7-2; d_gene: TRBD2; j_gene: TRBJ2-7; abundance: NA
CDR3nt: TGTGCCAGCAGCCTCGAGACAGGGCCCCACGAGCAGTACTTC; CDR3aa: CASSLETGPHEQYF; v_gene: TRBV7-9; d_gene: TRBD1; j_gene: TRBJ2-7; abundance: NA
CDR3nt: TGTGCCAGCAGTTTATTACAGGGTATGGGAGAGCAGTACTTC; CDR3aa: CASSLLQGMGEQYF; v_gene: TRBV27; d_gene: NA; j_gene: TRBJ2-7; abundance: NA
CDR3nt: TGCGCCAGCAGCCAAGAGGCTTATAGCGGGAGGGCCAAAAACATTCAGTACTTC; CDR3aa: CASSQEAYSGRAKNIQYF; v_gene: TRBV4-1; d_gene: TRBD2; j_gene: TRBJ2-4; abundance: NA
CDR3nt: TGTGCTAGTGGTTTGGAGAATCTAGCGGGAGTGTCAGCTGCCTACAATGAGCAGTTCTTC; CDR3aa: CASGLENLAGVSAAYNEQFF; v_gene: TRBV12-5; d_gene: TRBD2; j_gene: TRBJ2-1; abundance: NA
CDR3nt: TGTGCCAGCGAGACTAGCGGGAGGAGGACAGATACGCAGTATTTT; CDR3aa: CASETSGRRTDTQYF; v_gene: TRBV25-1; d_gene: TRBD2; j_gene: TRBJ2-3; abundance: NA
CDR3nt: TGTGCCAGTAGTGCCCTCCAGGGGGCTAGCAATCAGCCCCAGCATTTT; CDR3aa: CASSALQGASNQPQHF; v_gene: TRBV19; d_gene: TRBD1; j_gene: TRBJ1-5; abundance: NA
CDR3nt: TGTGCCAGCAGCTTGGGATGGAGCGGGAGGTGGGATGAGCAGTTCTTC; CDR3aa: CASSLGWSGRWDEQFF; v_gene: TRBV5-8; d_gene: TRBD2; j_gene: TRBJ2-1; abundance: once
CDR3nt: TGTGCCAGCAGCTCGGTGCTCCCAGGGCAGTTCTTC; CDR3aa: CASSSVLPGQFF; v_gene: TRBV11-3; d_gene: NA; j_gene: TRBJ2-1; abundance: many
CDR3nt: TGTGCCACCAGTGGGGACAGGTACTACGAGCAGTACTTC; CDR3aa: CATSGDRYYEQYF; v_gene: TRBV24-1; d_gene: TRBD1; j_gene: TRBJ2-7; abundance: NA
CDR3nt: TGTGCCAGCAGCTTCCGGAACACTGAAGCTTTCTTT; CDR3aa: CASSFRNTEAFF; v_gene: TRBV7-9; d_gene: NA; j_gene: TRBJ1-1; abundance: NA
CDR3nt: TGTGCCAGCAGACCCCAAACCGGGACAGGGAACAATGAGCAGTTCTTC; CDR3aa: CASRPQTGTGNNEQFF; v_gene: TRBV27; d_gene: TRBD1; j_gene: TRBJ2-1; abundance: once
CDR3nt: TGTGCCAGCAGCTCCCGTGAGAGGACAGGCTCCTACGAGCAGTACTTC; CDR3aa: CASSSRERTGSYEQYF; v_gene: TRBV7-8; d_gene: TRBD1; j_gene: TRBJ2-7; abundance: NA
CDR3nt: TGTGCCAGCAGCTTAGTGGGGGAGGTCTATGGCTACACCTTC; CDR3aa: CASSLVGEVYGYTF; v_gene: TRBV7-9; d_gene: NA; j_gene: TRBJ1-2; abundance: NA
CDR3nt: TGTGCCAGCAATATGGGACTAGCGGGGGTCAATGAGCAGTTCTTC; CDR3aa: CASNMGLAGVNEQFF; v_gene: TRBV9; d_gene: TRBD2; j_gene: TRBJ2-1; abundance: NA
CDR3nt: TGTGCCAGCAGCTTAGGAGGCTGGACAGGGGGCAATCAGCCCCAGCATTTT; CDR3aa: CASSLGGWTGGNQPQHF; v_gene: TRBV7-2; d_gene: TRBD1; j_gene: TRBJ1-5; abundance: NA